These 15 T cell receptor beta chains originate from one sample sequenced in a study of blood T cell repertoires in COVID-19. Produced via immunoSEQ multiplex PCR; TCRdb's table is partial and in-frame only. This sample carries more than 200,000 clones, nearly 90% of them seen once, and the ten largest clones take roughly 3%. The sample consisted of peripheral blood. These TCRs come from a young man with active or convalescent COVID-19.

The rearrangement links TRBV4-2 to TRBJ2-3; D is unclear. The germline CDR1 and CDR2 sequences are LGHNA and YNFKEQ. Trimming removed 4 bases from V and 5 bases from J, with 7 bases in between. The CDR3 contains 12 residues. The CDR3 reads CASSPGVDTQYF. DNA for the CDR3: TGTGCCAGCAGCCCGGGTGTAGATACGCAGTATTTT.

V usage is TRBV24-1 and J usage is TRBJ2-1; 7 nucleotides agree with TRBD1. V lost 4 bases and J lost 10; bases outside the gene matches: 9. CDR3 length: 14 amino acids. Germline V gene data show CDR1 as KGHDR and CDR2 as SFDVKD. The CDR3 region is CATSEGDSLWEQFF. In DNA, the CDR3 is TGTGCCACCAGTGAAGGGGACAGCCTGTGGGAGCAGTTCTTC.

The chain uses TRBV9 and TRBJ2-3; D gene uncertain. Germline V CDR1 and CDR2: SGDLS, YYNGEE. Deletions cut 0 bases from V and 2 bases from J, with 4 bases between. The CDR3 loop spans 13 amino acids. In nucleotides, the CDR3 is TGTGCCAGCAGCGTAGGGGCCACAGATACGCAGTATTTT. It codes for CASSVGATDTQYF.

The chain employs TRBV7-2 and TRBJ1-5; maybe TRBD1 (6 bases). The CDR3 sequence is 16 residues long. V was cut by 5 bases and J by 1 base, with 15 bases left in between. Germline V gene lookup returns CDR1 SGHTA and CDR2 FQGNSA. The CDR3 loop is CASSPGGGGSNQPQHF. As DNA, the CDR3 is TGTGCCAGCAGCCCCGGGGGAGGGGGGAGCAATCAGCCCCAGCATTTT.

The J gene is TRBJ2-7, the V gene TRBV27; D might be TRBD2 (6 bases). The CDR3 loop spans 16 amino acids. Germline-derived CDR1 and CDR2 are MNHEY and SMNVEV (reference sequence). Trimming shortened V by 7 bases and J by 2 bases, and 21 bases separated the two germline ends. The CDR3 loop reads CASTPSGGELTYEQYF. CDR3 DNA: TGTGCCAGCACCCCATCGGGCGGGGAGCTTACCTACGAGCAGTACTTC.

The V call is TRBV9, the J call TRBJ2-3; 11 bases line up with TRBD1. V gave up 2 bases and J gave up 1 base; unmatched junction bases: 3. The CDR3 spans 16 residues. The germline V gene has CDR1 SGDLS and CDR2 YYNGEE. CDR3 in DNA: TGTGCCAGCAGCGTCGGACAGGGGGCTGGCACAGATACGCAGTATTTT. Amino acid sequence: CASSVGQGAGTDTQYF.

The V and J genes are TRBV7-6 and TRBJ2-5; weak D call: TRBD2 (5 bases). The CDR3 loop spans 15 amino acids. Trimming left V 7 bases short and J 7 bases short, with 22 bases between. In germline, CDR1 is SGHVS, CDR2 FNYEAQ. The CDR3, as DNA: TGTGCCAGCAACCCCGGGGTAGCCCAACGGGGGACCCAGTACTTC. It specifies CASNPGVAQRGTQYF.

The chain carries TRBV2 and TRBJ1-5; D is unresolved. Germline V gives CDR1 SNHLY, CDR2 FYNNEI. There are 14 residues in the CDR3. Trimming cost V 2 bases and J 7 bases, with 12 bases left between them. CDR3 sequence (DNA): TGTGCCAGCAGTGAATCGACGGGGAGGCAGCCCCAGCATTTT. Amino acid sequence: CASSESTGRQPQHF.

The rearrangement links TRBV3-1 (or the pseudogene TRBV3-2) to TRBJ2-7; 8 bases fit TRBD1. The CDR3 is made up of 13 amino acids. The trim removed 1 base at V and 6 bases at J, leaving 2 bases unmatched. From germline, CDR1 is LGHDT and CDR2 YNNKEL (reference sequence). CDR3 DNA sequence: TGTGCCAGCAGCCAAGCAGGGGGCGGCGAGCAGTACTTC. This codes for CASSQAGGGEQYF.

This clone ranks as medium-sized. The CDR3 protein is CASSGGGQPQHF. Here the CDR3 DNA reads TGTGCCAGCAGCGGGGGAGGGCAGCCCCAGCATTTT. The chain carries TRBV7-9 and TRBJ1-5; D is perhaps TRBD1 (5 bases). This CDR3 comprises 12 residues. Germline loops: CDR1 SEHNR, CDR2 FQNEAQ (reference sequence). V lost 5 bases, J lost 7 bases, and 9 bases lay in between.

This sequence joins TRBV7-9 and TRBJ2-1; 11 nucleotides line up with TRBD1. Trimming removed 11 bases from V and 7 bases from J; junction bases left unmatched: 16. Germline CDR1 and CDR2: SEHNR and FQNEAQ (reference sequence). This CDR3 comprises 16 residues. The CDR3 DNA reads as TGTGCCGGAGTCTATATGGGACAGGGGGTAAAAAATGAGCAGTTCTTC. Translated, it gives CAGVYMGQGVKNEQFF.

This chain joins TRBV5-1 and TRBJ1-1, with a tentative D call TRBD1 (5 bases). The CDR3 covers 15 residues. Germline V gives CDR1 SGHRS, CDR2 YFSETQ. Trimming pared 1 base from V and 5 bases from J, leaving 15 bases between. The CDR3 coding sequence is TGCGCCAGCAGCTTGTCCTGGCAGGGCAAGACTGAAGCTTTCTTT. This sequence encodes CASSLSWQGKTEAFF.

The chain joins TRBV28 to TRBJ1-2, with TRBD1 as a possible D gene (5 bases). Trimming removed 11 bases from V and 3 bases from J, with 10 bases in between. Germline loops: CDR1 MDHEN, CDR2 SYDVKM. CDR3 size: 11 residues. The chain's CDR3 is CAAGPDYGYTF. The CDR3 DNA reads as TGTGCCGCAGGGCCCGACTATGGCTACACCTTC.

The chain couples TRBV11-2 to TRBJ2-1, with TRBD2 matching 7 bases. CDR3 length: 16 amino acids. V lost 1 base and J lost 5; bases outside the gene matches: 8. Germline lookup yields CDR1 SGHAT and CDR2 FQNNGV. CDR3 coding DNA: TGTGCCAGCAGCTTAGTCAGTCTAGCGGCCAACAATGAGCAGTTCTTC. This translates into CASSLVSLAANNEQFF.

The chain links TRBV28 to TRBJ1-1, with 8 bases fitting TRBD1. Trimming took 4 bases from V and 1 from J; bases not matched to a gene: 5. The germline V gene encodes CDR1 MDHEN and CDR2 SYDVKM. This CDR3 is 15 amino acids long. The CDR3 loop reads CASSSSGTGNTEAFF. The CDR3 coding sequence is TGTGCCAGCAGTTCTTCCGGGACAGGGAACACTGAAGCTTTCTTT. Filled out from reference TRBV28 and TRBJ1-1, the complete variable domain reads DVKVTQSSRYLVKRTGEKVFLECVQDMDHENMFWYRQDPGLGLRLIYFSYDVKMKEKGDIPEGYSVSREKKERFSLILESASTNQTSMYLCASSSSGTGNTEAFFGQGTRLTVV.